This T cell receptor (beta chain) was profiled in a study of spatial heterogeneity in lung cancer. This clonotype was counted at least ten times. Between the trimmed V and J ends, which lost 6 bases and 2 bases, there was a span of 9 bases. Germline CDR1 SNHLY, CDR2 FYNNEI. CDR3 length: 13 residues. TCRdb recomputed calls from the 5' RACE reads with MiXCR, one row per CDR3 protein. The data show about 12,000 distinct CDR3 sequences, roughly an eighth seen once. Specified time point: sample taken at primary tumor resection. Frozen PBMC, nontumor lung or tumor provided whole RNA, which was sequenced unsorted.

The rearrangement joins TRBV2 to TRBJ2-3; D is unclear. This TCR was recovered from a female donor with early-stage non-small cell lung cancer. Sequenced material: PBMCs, taken at surgery. In DNA form, the CDR3 reads TGTGCCAGCAGGGACGGGTTCACAGATACGCAGTATTTT. It translates to CASRDGFTDTQYF.